Each of the 25 T cell receptor beta chains below was sequenced from the same sample in a study of blood T cell repertoires in COVID-19 (dated by TCRdb to 2018 to 2020). Library prep was done by the immunoSEQ multiplex PCR assay. TCRdb holds this immuneACCESS table with in-frame rearrangements only. Some clones are missing; in checked studies, unresolved V genes explain under half, and the rest has no known cause. The sample contains roughly 110,000 clones, approximately 84% of them found a single time. The top ten hold roughly 4.6% of the sample. Material: peripheral blood. The receptor set was obtained from a human donor in a cohort sampled during active COVID-19.

The chain couples TRBV27 to TRBJ1-2, with D unclear. The CDR3 covers 13 residues. Germline-derived CDR1 and CDR2 are MNHEY and SMNVEV (reference sequence). Between the trimmed V and J ends, which lost 2 bases and 8 bases, there was a span of 12 bases. DNA of the CDR3: TGTGCCAGCAGTTTAAACCCGGGTTGGGGCTACACCTTC. This sequence encodes CASSLNPGWGYTF.

The chain is built from TRBV5-1 and TRBJ1-4; D possibly corresponds to TRBD1 (5 bases). Trimming pared 0 bases from V and 7 bases from J, leaving 10 bases between. CDR1 is SGHRS, CDR2 YFSETQ, per germline. This CDR3 has 14 residues. The CDR3 sequence is CASSLEGPGEKLFF. The CDR3 coding sequence is TGCGCCAGCAGCTTGGAGGGGCCGGGTGAAAAACTGTTTTTT.

V gene TRBV24-1 combines with J gene TRBJ2-3; TRBD2 agrees at 12 bases. Germline CDR1 reads KGHDR; CDR2 reads SFDVKD. The CDR3 has 20 amino acids. V trimming: 3 bases; J trimming: 6 bases; junction bases outside the gene matches: 18. The chain's CDR3 is CATSDVGGTSGPSTPDTQYF. CDR3 in DNA: TGTGCCACCAGTGATGTGGGGGGGACTAGCGGGCCCTCCACCCCCGATACGCAGTATTTT.

This clone was observed once. The chain employs TRBV19 and TRBJ1-5; 8 bases agree with TRBD1. CDR1 and CDR2 from the germline V gene are LNHDA and SQIVND (reference sequence). Trimming removed 1 base from V and 4 bases from J; junction bases left unmatched: 3. The CDR3 covers 15 residues. CDR3 protein: CASSIADRDNQPQHF. The CDR3 coding sequence is TGTGCCAGTAGTATAGCGGACAGGGATAATCAGCCCCAGCATTTT. The complete variable domain, with remaining parts taken from reference TRBV19 and TRBJ1-5, reads DGGITQSPKYLFRKEGQNVTLSCEQNLNHDAMYWYRQDPGQGLRLIYYSQIVNDFQKGDIAEGYSVSREKKESFPLTVTSAQKNPTAFYLCASSIADRDNQPQHFGDGTRLSIL.

The chain recombines TRBV9 with TRBJ1-3; no firm D call. The length of the CDR3 is 17 residues. Between the trimmed V and J ends, which lost 0 bases and 4 bases, there was a span of 17 bases. CDR1 is SGDLS and CDR2 is YYNGEE in the germline V gene. The CDR3, as DNA: TGTGCCAGCAGCGTAGAAGGAGGGTGGGGTGGAGGAAACACCATATATTTT. Encoded protein: CASSVEGGWGGGNTIYF.

The chain links TRBV5-1 to TRBJ2-5; possibly TRBD1 for D (8 bases). The CDR3 is 17 residues long. In germline, CDR1 is SGHRS, CDR2 YFSETQ. The V end lost 0 bases, the J end lost 4 bases, and 19 bases lay between the germline ends. As DNA, the CDR3 is TGCGCCAGCAGCTTGGCGGGGGGCAGGGGGCGTGCAGAGACCCAGTACTTC. Its translation: CASSLAGGRGRAETQYF. Complete variable domain (other parts from reference TRBV5-1 and TRBJ2-5): KAGVTQTPRYLIKTRGQQVTLSCSPISGHRSVSWYQQTPGQGLQFLFEYFSETQRNKGNFPGRFSGRQFSNSRSEMNVSTLELGDSALYLCASSLAGGRGRAETQYFGPGTRLLVL.

V and J are TRBV19 and TRBJ1-5; the match to TRBD1 covers 9 bases. The V and J ends lost 8 bases and 7 bases, in that order; junction bases with no gene match: 12. CDR3 length: 15 residues. The V gene's germline CDR1 is LNHDA and CDR2 SQIVND (reference sequence). The CDR3 bases are TGTGCCAGTCGTCCGGGACAGGGTCTAGGACAGCCCCAGCATTTT. Its translation: CASRPGQGLGQPQHF.

The rearrangement links TRBV7-2 to TRBJ2-3; the D is unclear. Germline V gene sequence: CDR1 SGHTA, CDR2 FQGNSA. Trimming left V 2 bases short and J 4 bases short, with 13 bases between. The CDR3 is 15 residues long. CDR3 in DNA: TGTGCCAGCAGCTTAATAGCACTAATCGCAGATACGCAGTATTTT. Protein: CASSLIALIADTQYF.

This clone was observed a single time. This rearrangement joins TRBV20-1 to TRBJ1-5; tentative D call: TRBD1 (6 bases). The CDR3 contains 13 residues. CDR1 and CDR2 (germline): DFQATT, SNEGSKA (reference sequence). The ends were cut back, 3 bases at V and 7 bases at J, with 13 bases in the middle. The CDR3 bases are TGCAGTGCTAGTCAACAGGGTGGCCAGCCCCAGCATTTT. It codes for CSASQQGGQPQHF.

The V and J genes are TRBV18 and TRBJ2-2; TRBD2 matches 8 bases. The CDR3 sequence is 15 residues long. Germline V gene sequence: CDR1 KGHSH, CDR2 LQKENI. Germline trimming cut 6 bases from V and 5 bases from J; bases unmatched to any gene: 8. CDR3 DNA: TGTGCCAGCTCCCCCCTAGCGGGCCTAACCGGGGAGCTGTTTTTT. Protein product: CASSPLAGLTGELFF. The whole variable domain, filled in from reference TRBV18 and TRBJ2-2, reads NAGVMQNPRHLVRRRGQEARLRCSPMKGHSHVYWYRQLPEEGLKFMVYLQKENIIDESGMPKERFSAEFPKEGPSILRIQQVVRGDSAAYFCASSPLAGLTGELFFGEGSRLTVL.

This clone was detected only a few times. This chain's CDR3 is CASSLGTVQETQYF. For the CDR3, the DNA is TGCGCCAGCAGCTTAGGGACAGTACAAGAGACCCAGTACTTC. This chain links TRBV5-1 with TRBJ2-5; 7 positions agree with TRBD1. CDR1 is SGHRS, CDR2 YFSETQ, per germline. The CDR3 loop spans 14 amino acids. The ends lost 2 bases at V and 2 bases at J; junction bases unmatched: 3.

This clone was detected only a few times. CDR3 amino acids: CAWSARGNQPQHF. The CDR3, as DNA: TGTGCCTGGAGTGCGAGGGGCAATCAGCCCCAGCATTTT. The chain is built from TRBV30 and TRBJ1-5; D is unclear. Germline V CDR1 and CDR2: GTSNPN, SVGIG (reference sequence). V lost 1 base and J lost 2, with 6 bases in between. The CDR3 runs to 13 residues.

The V gene is TRBV12-1, the J gene TRBJ2-3; TRBD1, the D gene given by the table, was not confirmed from the DNA. TRBV12-1 is designated a pseudogene. The CDR3 loop spans 16 amino acids. The CDR3 nucleotides read TGTGCCAGCAGCTTTGCCCGCAGGGTATGCACAGATACGCAGTATTTT. This translates into CASSFARRVCTDTQYF.

This chain connects TRBV13 to TRBJ2-1, with 8 nucleotides matching TRBD2. Germline lookup yields CDR1 PRHDT and CDR2 FYEKMQ (reference sequence). The ends lost 5 bases at V and 4 bases at J; junction bases unmatched: 4. The CDR3 totals 14 residues. CDR3 sequence reads: CASSPTGGYNEQFF. The CDR3 nucleotides read TGTGCCAGCAGCCCAACGGGAGGGTACAATGAGCAGTTCTTC.

This clone was seen only a few times. The V and J genes are TRBV6-5 and TRBJ2-7; 9 bases are a match to TRBD1. This CDR3 is built from 14 residues. CDR1 MNHEY and CDR2 SVGAGI come from the germline V gene. V was pared by 5 bases and J by 2 bases, with 4 bases of the junction left unmatched. CDR3 nucleotides: TGTGCCAGCAGTACGGGACAGGGACCCTACGAGCAGTACGTC. The encoded protein is CASSTGQGPYEQYV.

The V and J genes are TRBV7-9 and TRBJ1-2; 8 nucleotides align to TRBD1. Germline V gene data show CDR1 as SEHNR and CDR2 as FQNEAQ (reference sequence). The V gene end was trimmed by 5 bases and the J gene end by 2 bases; junction bases not matched to a gene: 1. This CDR3 contains 13 residues. The CDR3 reads CASSTGGNYGYTF. The CDR3 DNA follows: TGTGCCAGCAGCACAGGGGGAAACTATGGCTACACCTTC.

This chain uses TRBV6-2 or TRBV6-3 with TRBJ2-7; 7 bases line up with TRBD2. Germline loops: CDR1 MNHEY, CDR2 SVGEGT. The CDR3 has 14 amino acids. V was pared by 5 bases and J by 1 base, with 5 bases of the junction left unmatched. CDR3 residues: CASSKSGNSYEQYF. The CDR3 DNA follows: TGTGCCAGCAGTAAAAGCGGGAATTCCTACGAGCAGTACTTC.

As to this clone: This CDR3 is also generated by other DNA sequences in the sample. The genes are TRBV7-2 and TRBJ2-1; no reliable D call. Looked up from germline, CDR1 is SGHTA and CDR2 is FQGNSA. V lost 4 bases, J lost 4 bases, and 5 bases lay in between. The CDR3 covers 12 residues. CDR3 DNA sequence: TGTGCCAGCAGCTCCCTTTACAATGAGCAGTTCTTC. Its translation is CASSSLYNEQFF.

The chain recombines TRBV5-1 with TRBJ1-4; the D is unclear. V was trimmed by 2 bases and J by 0 bases, leaving 11 bases between them. The CDR3 length is 16 residues. Germline V gene sequence: CDR1 SGHRS, CDR2 YFSETQ. For the CDR3, the DNA is TGCGCCAGCAGCTTTAATTCGCCGGCAACTAATGAAAAACTGTTTTTT. This codes for CASSFNSPATNEKLFF.

The genes are TRBV10-3 and TRBJ1-1; D unclear. The CDR3 consists of 13 residues. CDR1 and CDR2 from the germline V gene are ENHRY and SYGVKD. V shed 5 bases and J shed 6 bases, with 13 bases lying between them. CDR3 sequence: CAISPTSVAEAFF. Here the CDR3 DNA reads TGTGCCATCAGTCCCACCTCGGTGGCTGAAGCTTTCTTT.

The rearrangement uses TRBV5-4 and TRBJ2-1; 9 nucleotides line up with TRBD2. Germline-derived CDR1 and CDR2 are SGHNT and YYREEE (reference sequence). Trimming cost V 1 base and J 9 bases; bases outside gene matches: 14. CDR3 length: 17 residues. CDR3 sequence (DNA): TGTGCCAGCAGCTTGCTTCTGGGACTAGCCCTACCTGGTGAGCAGTTCTTC. Translation: CASSLLLGLALPGEQFF.

J is TRBJ1-1 and V is TRBV21-1; the D call TRBD1 from the table was never checked on the DNA. TRBV21-1 is assigned pseudogene status. The CDR3 spans 13 residues. As DNA, the CDR3 is TGTGCCAGAGACAGGGGGCAGGCCACTGAAGCTTTCTTT. This encodes CARDRGQATEAFF.

This rearrangement joins TRBV5-1 to TRBJ2-2, with 8 bases lining up with TRBD2. The CDR3 consists of 14 residues. Germline V CDR1 and CDR2: SGHRS, YFSETQ. The V and J ends lost 0 bases and 8 bases, in that order; junction bases with no gene match: 3. CDR3 sequence: CASSLVAGSGELFF. CDR3 coding DNA: TGCGCCAGCAGCTTGGTAGCGGGAAGTGGGGAGCTGTTTTTT. Together with reference TRBV5-1 and TRBJ2-2, the CDR3 gives the full variable domain: KAGVTQTPRYLIKTRGQQVTLSCSPISGHRSVSWYQQTPGQGLQFLFEYFSETQRNKGNFPGRFSGRQFSNSRSEMNVSTLELGDSALYLCASSLVAGSGELFFGEGSRLTVL.

This clone was recorded once. The chain recombines TRBV19 with TRBJ2-5; a weak D match, TRBD2 (6 bases). Germline V gives CDR1 LNHDA, CDR2 SQIVND (reference sequence). CDR3 length equals 15 residues. V shed 7 bases and J shed 0 bases, with 15 bases lying between them. The CDR3 sequence is CASTQTGDYQETQYF. Here the CDR3 DNA reads TGTGCCAGTACCCAAACCGGGGACTACCAAGAGACCCAGTACTTC.

On this clone itself: A much bigger clone sits one base away, suggesting this may be a read error. The chain links TRBV6-2 or TRBV6-3 to TRBJ1-1; unclear D gene. V was clipped by 6 bases and J by 2 bases, with 7 bases between them. Germline assignment: CDR1 MNHEY and CDR2 SVGEGT. This CDR3 spans 12 amino acids. This CDR3 is CASSPLNTEAFF. The CDR3 region has the DNA TGTGCCAGCAGCCCACTCAACACTGAAGCTTTCTTT.